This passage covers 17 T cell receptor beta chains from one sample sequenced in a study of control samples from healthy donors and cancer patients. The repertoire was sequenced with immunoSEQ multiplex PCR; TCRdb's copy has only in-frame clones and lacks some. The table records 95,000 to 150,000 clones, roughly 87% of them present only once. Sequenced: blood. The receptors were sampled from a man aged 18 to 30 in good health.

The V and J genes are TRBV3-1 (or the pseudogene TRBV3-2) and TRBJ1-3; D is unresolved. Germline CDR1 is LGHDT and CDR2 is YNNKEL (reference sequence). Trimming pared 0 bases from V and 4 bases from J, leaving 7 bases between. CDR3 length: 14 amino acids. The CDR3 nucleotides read TGTGCCAGCAGCCAAGATCTGGGCGGAAACACCATATATTTT. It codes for CASSQDLGGNTIYF.

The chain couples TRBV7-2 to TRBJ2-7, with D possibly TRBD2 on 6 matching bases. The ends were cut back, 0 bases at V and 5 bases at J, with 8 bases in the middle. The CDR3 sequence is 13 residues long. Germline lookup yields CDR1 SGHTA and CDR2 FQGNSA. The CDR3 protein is CASSLARGNEQYF. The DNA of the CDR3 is TGTGCCAGCAGCTTAGCCCGGGGGAACGAGCAGTACTTC.

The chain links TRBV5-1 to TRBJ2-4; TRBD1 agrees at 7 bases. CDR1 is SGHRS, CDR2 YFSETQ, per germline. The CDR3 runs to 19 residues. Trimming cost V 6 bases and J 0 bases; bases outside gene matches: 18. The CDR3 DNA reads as TGCGCCAGCATTCTGAACCGGGACAGAAGCGTACTAGCCAAAAACATTCAGTACTTC. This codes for CASILNRDRSVLAKNIQYF.

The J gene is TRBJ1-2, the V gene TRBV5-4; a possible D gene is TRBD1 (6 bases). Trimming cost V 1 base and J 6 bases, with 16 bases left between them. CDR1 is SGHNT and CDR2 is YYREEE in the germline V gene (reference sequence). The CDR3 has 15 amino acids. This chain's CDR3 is CASSLQGTTKNGYTF. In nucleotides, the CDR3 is TGTGCCAGCAGCTTGCAAGGGACAACAAAAAATGGCTACACCTTC. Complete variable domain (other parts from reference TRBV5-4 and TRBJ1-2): ETGVTQSPTHLIKTRGQQVTLRCSSQSGHNTVSWYQQALGQGPQFIFQYYREEENGRGNFPPRFSGLQFPNYSSELNVNALELDDSALYLCASSLQGTTKNGYTFGSGTRLTVV.

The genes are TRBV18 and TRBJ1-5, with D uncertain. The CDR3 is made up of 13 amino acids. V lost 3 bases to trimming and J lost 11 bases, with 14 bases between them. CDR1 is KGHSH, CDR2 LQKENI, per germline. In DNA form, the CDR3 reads TGTGCCAGCTCACCCTGGGTTGGCCAGTCCCAGCATTTT. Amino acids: CASSPWVGQSQHF.

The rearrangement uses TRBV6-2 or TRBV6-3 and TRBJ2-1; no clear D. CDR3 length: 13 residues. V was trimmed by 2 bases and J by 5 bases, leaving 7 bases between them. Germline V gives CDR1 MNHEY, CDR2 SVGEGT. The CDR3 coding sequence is TGTGCCAGCAGTTACATGGAAAACAATGAGCAGTTCTTC. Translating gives CASSYMENNEQFF.

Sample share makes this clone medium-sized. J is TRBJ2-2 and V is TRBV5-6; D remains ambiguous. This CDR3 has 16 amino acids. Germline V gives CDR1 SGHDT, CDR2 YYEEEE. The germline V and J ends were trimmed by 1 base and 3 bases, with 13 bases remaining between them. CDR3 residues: CASSLLVGEDTGELFF. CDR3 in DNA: TGTGCCAGCAGCTTGTTAGTAGGAGAGGACACCGGGGAGCTGTTTTTT. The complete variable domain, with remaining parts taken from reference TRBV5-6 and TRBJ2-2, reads DAGVTQSPTHLIKTRGQQVTLRCSPKSGHDTVSWYQQALGQGPQFIFQYYEEEERQRGNFPDRFSGHQFPNYSSELNVNALLLGDSALYLCASSLLVGEDTGELFFGEGSRLTVL.

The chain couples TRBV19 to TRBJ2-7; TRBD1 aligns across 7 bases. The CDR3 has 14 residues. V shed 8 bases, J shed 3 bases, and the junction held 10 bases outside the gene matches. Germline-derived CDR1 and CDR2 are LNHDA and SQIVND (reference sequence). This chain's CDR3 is CASGKTGVHYEQYF. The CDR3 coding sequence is TGTGCCAGTGGAAAAACAGGGGTACACTACGAGCAGTACTTC.

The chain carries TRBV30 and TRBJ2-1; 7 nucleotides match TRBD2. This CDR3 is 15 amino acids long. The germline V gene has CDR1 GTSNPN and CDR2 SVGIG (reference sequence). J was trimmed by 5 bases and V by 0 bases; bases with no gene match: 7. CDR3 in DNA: TGTGCCTGGAGTGTTGGCGGGAGCGGCCACAATGAGCAGTTCTTC. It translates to CAWSVGGSGHNEQFF.

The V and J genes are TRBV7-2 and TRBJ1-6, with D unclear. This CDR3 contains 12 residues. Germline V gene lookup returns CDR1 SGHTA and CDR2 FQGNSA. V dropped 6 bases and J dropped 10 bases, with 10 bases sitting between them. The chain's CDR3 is CASRLGGSPLHF. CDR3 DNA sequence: TGTGCCAGCAGATTGGGTGGCTCACCCCTCCACTTT.

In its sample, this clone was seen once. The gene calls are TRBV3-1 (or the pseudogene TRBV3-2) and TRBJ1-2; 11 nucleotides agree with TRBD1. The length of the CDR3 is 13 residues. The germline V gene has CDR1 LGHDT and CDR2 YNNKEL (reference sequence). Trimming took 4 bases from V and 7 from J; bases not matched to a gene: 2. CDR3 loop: CASSPGTGGGYTF. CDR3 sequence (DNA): TGTGCCAGCAGCCCCGGGACAGGGGGTGGCTACACCTTC.

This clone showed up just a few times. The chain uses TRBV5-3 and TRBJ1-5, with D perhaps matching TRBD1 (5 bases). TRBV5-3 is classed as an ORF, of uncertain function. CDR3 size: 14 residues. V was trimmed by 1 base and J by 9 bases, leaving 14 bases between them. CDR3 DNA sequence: TGTGCCAGAAGCTTGTTGGGGGATGCTGGGCCCCAGCATTTT. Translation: CARSLLGDAGPQHF.

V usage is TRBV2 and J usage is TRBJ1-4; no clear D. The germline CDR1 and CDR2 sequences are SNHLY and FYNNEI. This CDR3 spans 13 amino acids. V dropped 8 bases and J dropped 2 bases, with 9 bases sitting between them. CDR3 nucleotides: TGTGCCAGCGGTCCCGGCACTAATGAAAAACTGTTTTTT. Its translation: CASGPGTNEKLFF. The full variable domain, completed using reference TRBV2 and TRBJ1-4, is EPEVTQTPSHQVTQMGQEVILRCVPISNHLYFYWYRQILGQKVEFLVSFYNNEISEKSEIFDDQFSVERPDGSNFTLKIRSTKLEDSAMYFCASGPGTNEKLFFGSGTQLSVL.

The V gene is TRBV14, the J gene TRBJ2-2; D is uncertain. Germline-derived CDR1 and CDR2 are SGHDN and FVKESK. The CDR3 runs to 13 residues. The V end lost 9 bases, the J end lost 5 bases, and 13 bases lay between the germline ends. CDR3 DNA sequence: TGTGCCAGTTCCCCGAGGAGAACCGGGGAGCTGTTTTTT. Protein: CASSPRRTGELFF.

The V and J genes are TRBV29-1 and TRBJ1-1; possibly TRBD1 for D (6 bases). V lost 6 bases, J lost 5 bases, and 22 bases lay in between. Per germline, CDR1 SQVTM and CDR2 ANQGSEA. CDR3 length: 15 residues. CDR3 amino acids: CSVVGGAKSGTEAFF. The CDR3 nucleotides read TGCAGCGTGGTTGGGGGCGCAAAGTCTGGTACTGAAGCTTTCTTT.

CDR3 region: CASSLAGNTIYF. DNA of the CDR3: TGTGCCAGCAGCTTAGCTGGAAACACCATATATTTT. The J gene is TRBJ1-3, the V gene TRBV11-2; D gene unclear. V lost 1 base and J 2 bases, leaving 0 bases between the germline ends. CDR1 is SGHAT and CDR2 is FQNNGV in the germline V gene. CDR3 size: 12 residues.

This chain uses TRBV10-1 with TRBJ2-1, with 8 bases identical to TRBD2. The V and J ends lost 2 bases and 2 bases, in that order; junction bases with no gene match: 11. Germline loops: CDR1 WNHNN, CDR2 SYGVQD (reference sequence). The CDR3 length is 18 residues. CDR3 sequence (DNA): TGCGCCAGCAGTGAGACCAGCCTAATAGCGGGAACCTACAATGAGCAGTTCTTC. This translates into CASSETSLIAGTYNEQFF.